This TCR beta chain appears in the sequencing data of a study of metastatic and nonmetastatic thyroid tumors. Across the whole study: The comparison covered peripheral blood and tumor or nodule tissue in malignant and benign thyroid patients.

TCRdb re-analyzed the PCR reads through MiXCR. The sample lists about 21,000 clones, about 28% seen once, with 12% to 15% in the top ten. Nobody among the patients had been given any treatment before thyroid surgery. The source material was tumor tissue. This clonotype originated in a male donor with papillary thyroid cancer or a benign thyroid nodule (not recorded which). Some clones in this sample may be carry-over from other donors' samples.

The CDR3 protein is CASSREGLAREQFF. The CDR3 DNA reads TGTGCCAGCAGCCGTGAGGGACTAGCCCGTGAGCAGTTCTTC. The chain is built from TRBV12-3 or TRBV12-4 and TRBJ2-1, with 9 bases that match TRBD2. The V segment lost 6 bases and the J segment 9 bases; nucleotides outside the gene matches: 9. This CDR3 spans 14 amino acids.